The 17 T cell receptor beta chains given below trace back to one sample, sequenced in a study of cytomegalovirus exposure and HLA in healthy donors. Only in-frame clones appear in the TCRdb table, and some are missing; sequencing was by immunoSEQ multiplex PCR. The sample shows under 100,000 clones, about 96% of them seen only once. The sequenced material came from PBMCs. All receptors come from a man aged 18 to 35 in good health and CMV-seronegative.

The rearrangement links TRBV5-1 to TRBJ2-3; the match to TRBD1 covers 8 bases. Per germline, CDR1 SGHRS and CDR2 YFSETQ. V trimming: 1 base; J trimming: 2 bases; junction bases outside the gene matches: 6. This CDR3 is built from 16 residues. CDR3 in DNA: TGCGCCAGCAGCTTGCCGGGGACAGGCAACACAGATACGCAGTATTTT. The encoded protein is CASSLPGTGNTDTQYF.

The J gene is TRBJ2-3, the V gene TRBV15, with TRBD1 matching over 8 bases. Trimming removed 3 bases from V and 2 bases from J; junction bases left unmatched: 4. The CDR3 is 15 residues long. Looked up from germline, CDR1 is LNHNV and CDR2 is YYDKDF (reference sequence). The CDR3 DNA is TGTGCCACCAGCAGGGACAGGGTTTCCACAGATACGCAGTATTTT. This translates into CATSRDRVSTDTQYF.

The chain joins TRBV5-1 to TRBJ1-4; maybe TRBD1 (6 bases). CDR3 size: 14 residues. Deletions cut 4 bases from V and 2 bases from J, with 9 bases between. The germline gives CDR1 SGHRS, CDR2 YFSETQ. CDR3 in amino acids: CASSTTGTNEKLFF. Here the CDR3 DNA reads TGCGCCAGCAGCACTACAGGGACTAATGAAAAACTGTTTTTT.

CDR3 bases: TGTGCCAGCAGCGTAGGTGTGGAGAGCTCCTACGAGCAGTACTTC. Residues: CASSVGVESSYEQYF. This chain joins TRBV9 and TRBJ2-7; D is unresolved. The V gene's germline CDR1 is SGDLS and CDR2 YYNGEE. Trimming shortened V by 0 bases and J by 0 bases, and 10 bases separated the two germline ends. This CDR3 comprises 15 residues.

This clone is medium-sized by share. The rearrangement links TRBV7-6 to TRBJ1-1, with 8 bases fitting TRBD1. CDR3 length equals 15 residues. Germline V gene data show CDR1 as SGHVS and CDR2 as FNYEAQ. Trimming removed 5 bases from V and 0 bases from J; junction bases left unmatched: 5. The DNA for the CDR3 is TGTGCCAGCAGCCGGGACAGGTTCATGAACACTGAAGCTTTCTTT. Protein: CASSRDRFMNTEAFF.

V usage is TRBV1 and J usage is TRBJ2-1; TRBD2 was called by the table and not checked on the DNA. TRBV1 constitutes a pseudogene. The CDR3 length is 18 residues. The CDR3 is CTSSHTSPGLAAINEQFF. In DNA form, the CDR3 reads TGCACCAGCAGCCACACATCTCCGGGACTAGCGGCTATAAATGAGCAGTTCTTC.

This chain links TRBV9 with TRBJ2-1, with 8 nucleotides matching TRBD2. Per the germline V gene, CDR1 is SGDLS and CDR2 is YYNGEE. CDR3 length equals 15 residues. The ends lost 3 bases at V and 8 bases at J; junction bases unmatched: 10. CDR3 sequence: CASSATGTRSDEQFF. The CDR3 bases are TGTGCCAGCAGCGCGACCGGGACTAGGTCAGATGAGCAGTTCTTC.

The table lists this clone with a count of one. The chain has TRBV2 and TRBJ2-2; 8 nucleotides agree with TRBD2. The CDR3 contains 17 residues. Germline values: CDR1 SNHLY, CDR2 FYNNEI. V lost 7 bases to trimming and J lost 1 base; unmatched junction nucleotides: 11. CDR3 in DNA: TGTGCCAGCACCGGGGCACTAGCGGAAATGAACACCGGGGAGCTGTTTTTT. Protein: CASTGALAEMNTGELFF.

The chain carries TRBV5-1 and TRBJ2-2, with a weak D call TRBD2 (6 bases). Trimming took off 4 bases at V and 0 bases at J, with 10 bases between the two ends. This CDR3 comprises 15 residues. CDR1 SGHRS and CDR2 YFSETQ come from the germline V gene. CDR3 sequence: CASSRESANTGELFF. DNA of the CDR3: TGCGCCAGCAGCCGGGAGTCCGCGAACACCGGGGAGCTGTTTTTT.

The V and J genes are TRBV9 and TRBJ2-1; perhaps TRBD2 as D (5 bases). The V end was cut by 4 bases, the J end by 2 bases, with 13 bases between. Germline CDR1 SGDLS, CDR2 YYNGEE. The CDR3 spans 15 residues. The CDR3 here is CASSMEAEPYNEQFF. In nucleotides, the CDR3 is TGTGCCAGCAGCATGGAGGCGGAGCCCTACAATGAGCAGTTCTTC.

This chain uses TRBV11-3 with TRBJ2-1, with a possible D match to TRBD1 (5 bases). V lost 2 bases to trimming and J lost 8 bases, with 7 bases between them. The CDR3 covers 12 residues. Looked up from germline, CDR1 is SGHNT and CDR2 is YENEEA. The CDR3 bases are TGTGCCAGCAGCTTAAAGGGGTATGAGCAGTTCTTC. Amino acids: CASSLKGYEQFF.

The rearrangement uses TRBV30 and TRBJ2-7; TRBD2 aligns across 8 bases. The J segment lost 6 bases and the V segment lost 0 bases, leaving 7 bases of the junction unmatched. Germline CDR1 and CDR2: GTSNPN and SVGIG (reference sequence). The CDR3 length is 14 residues. Written as DNA, the CDR3 is TGTGCCTGGAGTGTATATAGCGGGAAAGGCGAGCAGTACGTC. Its protein is CAWSVYSGKGEQYV.

This chain uses TRBV18 with TRBJ2-5, with D possibly being TRBD2 (5 bases). V lost 2 bases, J lost 2 bases, and 9 bases lay in between. CDR3 length: 14 residues. Germline loops: CDR1 KGHSH, CDR2 LQKENI. For the CDR3, the DNA is TGTGCCAGCTCACCAACCACGGGGCAAGAGACCCAGTACTTC. Amino acid sequence: CASSPTTGQETQYF.

V is TRBV5-5 and J is TRBJ2-3; D is unresolved. The CDR3 sequence is 16 residues long. Germline loops: CDR1 SGHKS, CDR2 YYEKEE (reference sequence). Trimming took 0 bases from V and 2 from J, leaving 13 bases between them. The CDR3 protein is CASSLGAHRNTDTQYF. CDR3 in DNA: TGTGCCAGCAGCTTGGGGGCCCATAGAAACACAGATACGCAGTATTTT.

The chain links TRBV19 to TRBJ1-1, with D hard to call. From germline, CDR1 is LNHDA and CDR2 SQIVND (reference sequence). This CDR3 contains 15 residues. Trimming shortened V by 0 bases and J by 6 bases, and 14 bases separated the two germline ends. In DNA, the CDR3 is TGTGCCAGTAGTATAGAAGAGTGGTCGGGGTCTGAAGCTTTCTTT. It translates to CASSIEEWSGSEAFF. Combining the CDR3 with reference TRBV19 and TRBJ1-1 gives the whole variable domain DGGITQSPKYLFRKEGQNVTLSCEQNLNHDAMYWYRQDPGQGLRLIYYSQIVNDFQKGDIAEGYSVSREKKESFPLTVTSAQKNPTAFYLCASSIEEWSGSEAFFGQGTRLTVV.

CDR3 residues: CASSVQGSDQPQHF. The CDR3 coding sequence is TGTGCCAGCTCAGTACAGGGAAGTGATCAGCCCCAGCATTTT. The gene calls are TRBV18 and TRBJ1-5; weak D call: TRBD1 (6 bases). Trimming removed 5 bases from V and 5 bases from J, with 13 bases in between. CDR1 KGHSH and CDR2 LQKENI come from the germline V gene. This CDR3 is built from 14 residues.

This chain links TRBV4-1 with TRBJ1-2, with TRBD1 matching 8 bases. CDR1 is MGHRA, CDR2 YSYEKL, per germline. The length of the CDR3 is 15 residues. Unmatched junction bases numbered 8, after V lost 2 bases and J lost 6 bases. Written as DNA, the CDR3 is TGCGCCAGCAGCCAAACAGGGGGAAGTCCTCATGGCTACACCTTC. Its translation: CASSQTGGSPHGYTF.